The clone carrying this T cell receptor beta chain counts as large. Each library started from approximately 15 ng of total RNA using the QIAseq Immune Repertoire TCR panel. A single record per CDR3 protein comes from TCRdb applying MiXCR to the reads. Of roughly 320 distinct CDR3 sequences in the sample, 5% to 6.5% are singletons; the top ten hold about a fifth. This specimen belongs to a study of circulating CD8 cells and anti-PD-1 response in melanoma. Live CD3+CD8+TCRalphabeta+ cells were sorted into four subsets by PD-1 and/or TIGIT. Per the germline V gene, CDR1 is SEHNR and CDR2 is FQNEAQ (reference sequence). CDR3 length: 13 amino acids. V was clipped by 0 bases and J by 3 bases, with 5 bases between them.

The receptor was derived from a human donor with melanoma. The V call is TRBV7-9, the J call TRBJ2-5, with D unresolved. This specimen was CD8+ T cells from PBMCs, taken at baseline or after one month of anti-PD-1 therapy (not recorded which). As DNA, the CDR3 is TGTGCCAGCAGCTTAGCCAGCAAAGAGACCCAGTACTTC. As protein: CASSLASKETQYF.